Listed here are 8 T cell receptor beta chains from one sample, sequenced in a study of graft-versus-host responses after intestinal transplantation. TCRdb's table, derived via immunoSEQ multiplex PCR, lists solely in-frame clones and lacks some. The sample holds 25,000 to 30,000 clones; approximately 95% are singletons and the top ten take roughly 0.58%. The sample here was PBMCs, taken 18 days after transplant. These receptors all come from a human patient who received an intestinal transplant, so some T cells may come from the graft donor.

The J gene is TRBJ2-7, the V gene TRBV25-1, with 11 nucleotides matching TRBD1. Germline CDR1 reads MGHDK; CDR2 reads SYGVNS. The V and J ends lost 8 bases and 3 bases, in that order; junction bases with no gene match: 6. This CDR3 has 14 residues. CDR3 coding DNA: TGTGCCAGCGACGGGGGGACAGGGGGCTACGAGCAGTACTTC. Translated, it gives CASDGGTGGYEQYF.

A few counts support this clone. The chain combines TRBV19 with TRBJ1-3, with unresolved D. The CDR3 consists of 12 residues. V lost 5 bases and J lost 8, with 10 bases in between. Germline assignment: CDR1 LNHDA and CDR2 SQIVND (reference sequence). The CDR3 sequence: CASSAQVHTIYF. The CDR3 DNA reads as TGTGCCAGTAGTGCTCAAGTTCACACCATATATTTT.

The chain links TRBV11-2 to TRBJ2-7, with TRBD2 as a possible D gene (6 bases). Germline lookup yields CDR1 SGHAT and CDR2 FQNNGV. V lost 5 bases and J lost 0, with 23 bases in between. The CDR3 sequence is 18 residues long. This CDR3 is CASSAASGYTGVSYEQYF. The CDR3 DNA reads as TGTGCCAGCAGCGCCGCCTCGGGCTATACGGGGGTCTCCTACGAGCAGTACTTC.

Regarding this clone: The junction departs from germline at one end; a sequencing error may be responsible. DNA of the CDR3: TGTGCCAGCAGTTTGTCCAGCCCTAGCGGGGGCCTCGGTCTCTTC. Residues: CASSLSSPSGGLGLF. J is TRBJ2-1 and V is TRBV27, with 10 bases lining up with TRBD2. The CDR3 runs 15 residues. Germline loops: CDR1 MNHEY, CDR2 SMNVEV (reference sequence).

This rearrangement joins TRBV7-3 to TRBJ2-1; 9 positions agree with TRBD2. V trimming: 4 bases; J trimming: 10 bases; junction bases outside the gene matches: 11. Germline V lookup: CDR1 SGHTA, CDR2 FQGTGA. The CDR3 is made up of 15 amino acids. CDR3 residues: CASSSLGSGGSEQFF. The DNA of the CDR3 is TGTGCCAGCAGCTCCCTTGGTAGCGGGGGATCCGAGCAGTTCTTC.

Written as DNA, the CDR3 is TGCGCCAGCAGTCGTGCAGGGGGTACTACTGCTCGGGGCTATGGCTACACCTTC. This encodes CASSRAGGTTARGYGYTF. V and J are TRBV23-1 and TRBJ1-2; 7 bases are a match to TRBD1. TRBV23-1 is classed as an ORF, of uncertain function. The CDR3 totals 18 residues. V lost 4 bases, J lost 4 bases, and 18 bases stayed unmatched.

The chain is built from TRBV6-1 and TRBJ1-3; the D gene is possibly TRBD1 (6 bases). There are 18 residues in the CDR3. V lost 2 bases and J 1 base, leaving 18 bases between the germline ends. Germline V gene sequence: CDR1 MNHNS, CDR2 SASEGT. The CDR3 nucleotides read TGTGCCAGCAGTGAATTCCCCCTCAACAGGGAATCTGGAAACACCATATATTTT. Translating it yields CASSEFPLNRESGNTIYF.

This chain links TRBV2 with TRBJ1-4; D is possibly TRBD1 (5 bases). The germline V gene encodes CDR1 SNHLY and CDR2 FYNNEI. The ends were cut back, 2 bases at V and 3 bases at J, with 10 bases in the middle. CDR3 length equals 15 residues. CDR3 coding DNA: TGTGCCAGCAGTGAAAACGGGGCATCTAATGAAAAACTGTTTTTT. It encodes CASSENGASNEKLFF.